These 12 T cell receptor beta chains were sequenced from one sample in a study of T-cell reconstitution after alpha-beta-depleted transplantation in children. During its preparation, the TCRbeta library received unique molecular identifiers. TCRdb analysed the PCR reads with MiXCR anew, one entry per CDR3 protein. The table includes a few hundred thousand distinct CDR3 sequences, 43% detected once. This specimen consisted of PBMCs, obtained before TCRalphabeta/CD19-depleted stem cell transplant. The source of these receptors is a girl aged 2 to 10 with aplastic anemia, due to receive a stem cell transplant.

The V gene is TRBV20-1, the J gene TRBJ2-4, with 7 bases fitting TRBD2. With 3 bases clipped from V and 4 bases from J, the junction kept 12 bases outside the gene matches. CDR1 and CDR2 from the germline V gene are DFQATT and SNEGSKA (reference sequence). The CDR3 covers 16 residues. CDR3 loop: CSASDTSSGKKNIQYF. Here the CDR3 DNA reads TGCAGTGCTAGTGACACGTCTAGCGGAAAGAAAAACATTCAGTACTTC.

CDR3 nucleotide sequence: TGTGCCAGCAGCCAGACCTCGAACACTGAAGCTTTCTTT. Protein sequence: CASSQTSNTEAFF. The chain employs TRBV7-9 and TRBJ1-1; D not certain. Germline CDR1 SEHNR, CDR2 FQNEAQ (reference sequence). This CDR3 comprises 13 residues. The V end lost 5 bases, the J end lost 1 base, and 8 bases lay between the germline ends. The full variable domain, completed using reference TRBV7-9 and TRBJ1-1, is DTGVSQNPRHKITKRGQNVTFRCDPISEHNRLYWYRQTLGQGPEFLTYFQNEAQLEKSRLLSDRFSAERPKGSFSTLEIQRTEQGDSAMYLCASSQTSNTEAFFGQGTRLTVV.

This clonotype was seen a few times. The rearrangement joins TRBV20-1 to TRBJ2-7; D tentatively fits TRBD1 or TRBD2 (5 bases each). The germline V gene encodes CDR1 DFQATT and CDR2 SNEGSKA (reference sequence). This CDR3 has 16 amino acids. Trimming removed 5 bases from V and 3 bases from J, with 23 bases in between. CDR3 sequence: CSAPVPKSGTFYEQYF. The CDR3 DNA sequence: TGCAGTGCTCCCGTCCCAAAATCAGGGACCTTCTACGAGCAGTACTTC.

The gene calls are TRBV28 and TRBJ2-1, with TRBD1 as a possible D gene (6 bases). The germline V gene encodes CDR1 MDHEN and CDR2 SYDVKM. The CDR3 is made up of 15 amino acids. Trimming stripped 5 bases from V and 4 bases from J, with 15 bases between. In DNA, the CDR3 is TGTGCCAGCAGTACTACAGGGCAGATTTACAATGAGCAGTTCTTC. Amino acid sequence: CASSTTGQIYNEQFF.

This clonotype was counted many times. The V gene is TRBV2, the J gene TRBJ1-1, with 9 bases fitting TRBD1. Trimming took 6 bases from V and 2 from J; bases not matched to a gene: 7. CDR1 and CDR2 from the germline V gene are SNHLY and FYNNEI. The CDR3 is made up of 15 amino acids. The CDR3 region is CASRTSDRGNTEAFF. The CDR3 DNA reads TGTGCCAGCAGGACATCGGACAGGGGTAACACTGAAGCTTTCTTT.

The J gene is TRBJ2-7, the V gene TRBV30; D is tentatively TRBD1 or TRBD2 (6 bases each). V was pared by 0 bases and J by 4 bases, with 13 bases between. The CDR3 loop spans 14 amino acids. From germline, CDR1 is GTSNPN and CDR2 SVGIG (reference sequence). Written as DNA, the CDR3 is TGTGCCTGGAGTGTATTGTGGAGGGGGTACGAGCAGTACTTC. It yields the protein CAWSVLWRGYEQYF.

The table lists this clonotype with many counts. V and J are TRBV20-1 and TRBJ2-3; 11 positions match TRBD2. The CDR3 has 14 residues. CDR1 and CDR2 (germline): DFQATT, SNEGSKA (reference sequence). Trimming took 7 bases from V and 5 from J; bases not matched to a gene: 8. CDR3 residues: CSGVSGRGEDTQYF. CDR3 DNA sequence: TGCAGTGGGGTTAGCGGGAGGGGAGAAGATACGCAGTATTTT.

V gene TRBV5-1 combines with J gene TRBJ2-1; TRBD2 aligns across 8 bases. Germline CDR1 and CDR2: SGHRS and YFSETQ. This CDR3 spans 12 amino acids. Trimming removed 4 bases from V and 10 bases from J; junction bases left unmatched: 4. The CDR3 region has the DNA TGCGCCAGCAGCCCGGGACTAGAGGAGCAGTTCTTC. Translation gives CASSPGLEEQFF.

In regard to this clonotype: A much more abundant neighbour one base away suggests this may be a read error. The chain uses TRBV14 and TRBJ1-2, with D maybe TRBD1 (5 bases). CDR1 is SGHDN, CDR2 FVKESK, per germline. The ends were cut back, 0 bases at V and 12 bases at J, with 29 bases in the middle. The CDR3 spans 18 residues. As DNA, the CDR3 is TGTGCCAGCAGCCAAGAGTACCCGGGTTCAAGCAGGGCGTACGGCGACACCTTC. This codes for CASSQEYPGSSRAYGDTF.

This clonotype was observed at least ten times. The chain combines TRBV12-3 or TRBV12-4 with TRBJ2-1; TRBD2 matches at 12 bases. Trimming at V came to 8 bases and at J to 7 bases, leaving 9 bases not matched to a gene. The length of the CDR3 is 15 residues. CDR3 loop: CASHLELAGGNEQFF. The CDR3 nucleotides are TGTGCCAGCCACCTAGAACTAGCGGGAGGAAATGAGCAGTTCTTC.

CDR3 bases: TGTGCCAGCAGCCAGGGGGCGGGCACCATATATTTT. Residues: CASSQGAGTIYF. The V gene is TRBV7-2, the J gene TRBJ1-3, with 8 nucleotides matching TRBD1. The length of the CDR3 is 12 residues. Per the germline V gene, CDR1 is SGHTA and CDR2 is FQGNSA. The V and J ends lost 5 bases and 9 bases, in that order; junction bases with no gene match: 3.

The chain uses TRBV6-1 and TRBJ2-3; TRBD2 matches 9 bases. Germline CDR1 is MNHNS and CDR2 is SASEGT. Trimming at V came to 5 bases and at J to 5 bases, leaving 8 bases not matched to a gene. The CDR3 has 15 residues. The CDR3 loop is CASSILAGTIDTQYF. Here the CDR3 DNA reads TGTGCCAGCAGTATCCTAGCGGGGACGATAGATACGCAGTATTTT.